Below, one TCR beta chain is given with its context. The antigen remains unidentified. The data were obtained in a study of cytomegalovirus exposure and HLA in healthy donors. Study-level information: Drawn from HLA-typed donors, about 85 million unique TCRs were held in an early data release.

V lost 3 bases, J lost 3 bases, and 2 bases stayed unmatched. Germline values: CDR1 LNHDA, CDR2 SQIVND (reference sequence). The CDR3 consists of 14 residues. Study results and caveats: A later analysis found that most CMV-associated TCR beta chains appeared HLA-restricted. CMV serostatus was the only recorded immune exposure for donors. When a later analysis compared HLA-associated TCR beta chains with equally common others, the HLA-associated chains turned out to be more clonally expanded and to have lower generation probabilities.

Primers: 60 Vbeta forward and 13 Jbeta reverse. The table came from immunoSEQ multiplex PCR; TCRdb's copy has only in-frame clones and leaves some out. The sample lists roughly 130,000 clones, about two thirds occurring once. This TCR was recovered from a man aged 35 to 55 in good health and CMV-seropositive. Specimen: PBMCs. The chain uses TRBV19 and TRBJ2-7, with 10 bases that match TRBD1. The CDR3 nucleotides read TGTGCCAGTAGTATCGGGACAGGGGTCTACGAGCAGTACTTC. It is translated as CASSIGTGVYEQYF.